This TCR beta chain was retrieved from a study of OX40 agonist ivuxolimab in advanced cancers. Looking at the study overall: At 0.01 to 10 mg/kg, ivuxolimab was administered intravenously to patients every 2 weeks. Melanoma, hepatocellular carcinoma, head and neck or renal cell cancer occurred in dose-escalation patients.

Study-level results: Blood T cells, both CD4+ and CD8+, expanded clonally by week 6 at 0.1 to 3.0 mg/kg.

Data came from immunoSEQ multiplex PCR; TCRdb stores just in-frame clones and leaves some out. The sample comprises 55,000 to 75,000 clones, 81% of which are singletons, and 0.9% to 1.1% rests with the top ten. Blood sampling was done at baseline, cycle 4 day 1, and cycle 7 day 1. Germline CDR1 is ENHRY and CDR2 is SYGVKD. The CDR3 runs to 16 residues. The V end lost 5 bases, the J end lost 0 bases, and 14 bases lay between the germline ends. Of note for this clone: Its specificity is not known.

The material sequenced was CD4+ or CD8+ T cells sorted from blood, taken in a trial of the OX40 agonist ivuxolimab. The chain has TRBV10-3 and TRBJ2-1, with D hard to call. The receptor comes from an adult with an advanced solid tumor such as melanoma, head and neck, liver or kidney cancer. As DNA, the CDR3 is TGTGCCATCAGTTACTCTTTCCCGAGCTCCTACAATGAGCAGTTCTTC. Encoded protein: CAISYSFPSSYNEQFF.